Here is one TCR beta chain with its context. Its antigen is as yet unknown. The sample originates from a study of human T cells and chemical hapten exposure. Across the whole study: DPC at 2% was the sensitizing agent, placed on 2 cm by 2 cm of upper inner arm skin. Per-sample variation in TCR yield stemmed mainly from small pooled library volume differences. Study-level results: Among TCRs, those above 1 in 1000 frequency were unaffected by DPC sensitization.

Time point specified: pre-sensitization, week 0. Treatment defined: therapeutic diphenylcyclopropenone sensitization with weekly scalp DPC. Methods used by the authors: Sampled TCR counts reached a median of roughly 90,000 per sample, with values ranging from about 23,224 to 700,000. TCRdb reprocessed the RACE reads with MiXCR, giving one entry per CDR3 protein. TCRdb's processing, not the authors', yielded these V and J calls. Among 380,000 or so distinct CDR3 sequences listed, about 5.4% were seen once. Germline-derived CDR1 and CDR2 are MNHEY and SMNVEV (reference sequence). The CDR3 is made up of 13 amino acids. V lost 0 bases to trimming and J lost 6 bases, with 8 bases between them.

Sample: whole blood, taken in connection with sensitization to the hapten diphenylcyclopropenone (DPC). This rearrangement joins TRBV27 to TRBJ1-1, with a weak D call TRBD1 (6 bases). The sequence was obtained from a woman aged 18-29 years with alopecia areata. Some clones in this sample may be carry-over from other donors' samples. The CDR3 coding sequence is TGTGCCAGCAGTTTATCAAACAGGGCTGAAGCTTTCTTT. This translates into CASSLSNRAEAFF.